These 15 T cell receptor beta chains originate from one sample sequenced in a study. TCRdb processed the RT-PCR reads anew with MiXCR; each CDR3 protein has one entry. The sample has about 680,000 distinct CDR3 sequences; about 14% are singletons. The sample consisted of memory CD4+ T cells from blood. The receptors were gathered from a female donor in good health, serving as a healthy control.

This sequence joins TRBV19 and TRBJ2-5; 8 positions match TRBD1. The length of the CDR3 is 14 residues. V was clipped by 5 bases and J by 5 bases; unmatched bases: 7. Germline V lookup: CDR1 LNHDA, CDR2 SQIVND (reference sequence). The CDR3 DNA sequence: TGTGCCAGTAGTCCCCTAAGGGACAGGGAGACCCAGTACTTC. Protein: CASSPLRDRETQYF.

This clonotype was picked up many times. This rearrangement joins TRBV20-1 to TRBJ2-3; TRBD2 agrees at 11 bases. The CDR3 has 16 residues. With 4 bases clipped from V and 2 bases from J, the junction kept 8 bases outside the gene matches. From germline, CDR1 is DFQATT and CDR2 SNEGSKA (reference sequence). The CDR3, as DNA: TGCAGTGCTATAGCCGGGACTAGCGGTTACACAGATACGCAGTATTTT. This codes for CSAIAGTSGYTDTQYF.

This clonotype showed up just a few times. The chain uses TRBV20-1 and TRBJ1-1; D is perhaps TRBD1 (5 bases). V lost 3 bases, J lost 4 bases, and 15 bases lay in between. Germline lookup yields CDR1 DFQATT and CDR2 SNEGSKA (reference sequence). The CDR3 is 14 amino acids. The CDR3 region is CSARSGAGPTEAFF. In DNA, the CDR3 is TGCAGTGCTAGGTCGGGCGCGGGGCCCACTGAAGCTTTCTTT.

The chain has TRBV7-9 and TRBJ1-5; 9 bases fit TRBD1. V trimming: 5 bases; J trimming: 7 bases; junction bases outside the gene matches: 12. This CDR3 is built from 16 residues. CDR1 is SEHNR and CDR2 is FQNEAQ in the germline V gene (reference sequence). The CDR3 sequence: CASSNTDRGWQQPQHF. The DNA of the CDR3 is TGTGCCAGCAGCAACACGGACAGGGGCTGGCAACAGCCCCAGCATTTT. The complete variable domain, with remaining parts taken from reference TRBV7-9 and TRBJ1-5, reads DTGVSQNPRHKITKRGQNVTFRCDPISEHNRLYWYRQTLGQGPEFLTYFQNEAQLEKSRLLSDRFSAERPKGSFSTLEIQRTEQGDSAMYLCASSNTDRGWQQPQHFGDGTRLSIL.

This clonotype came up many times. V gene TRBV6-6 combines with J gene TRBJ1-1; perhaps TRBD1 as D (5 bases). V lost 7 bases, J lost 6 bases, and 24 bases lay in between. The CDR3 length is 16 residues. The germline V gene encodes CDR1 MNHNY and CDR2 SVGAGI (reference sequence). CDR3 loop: CASIQLQQLGGAEAFF. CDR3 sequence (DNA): TGTGCCAGCATTCAGCTCCAACAGCTAGGAGGGGCTGAAGCTTTCTTT.

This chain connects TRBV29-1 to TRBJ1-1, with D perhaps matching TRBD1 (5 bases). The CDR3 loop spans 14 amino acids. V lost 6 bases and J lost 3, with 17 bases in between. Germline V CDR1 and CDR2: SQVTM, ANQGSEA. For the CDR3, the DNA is TGCAGCGTGGCGCCTCAGGGCGTGGACACTGAAGCTTTCTTT. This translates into CSVAPQGVDTEAFF.

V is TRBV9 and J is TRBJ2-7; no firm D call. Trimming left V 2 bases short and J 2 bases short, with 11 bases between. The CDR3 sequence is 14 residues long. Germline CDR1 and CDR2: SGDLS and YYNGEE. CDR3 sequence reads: CASSVAAATYEQYF. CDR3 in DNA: TGTGCCAGCAGCGTGGCTGCAGCTACCTACGAGCAGTACTTC.

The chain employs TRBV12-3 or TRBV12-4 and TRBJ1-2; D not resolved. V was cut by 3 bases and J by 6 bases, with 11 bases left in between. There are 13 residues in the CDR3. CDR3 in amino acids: CASSLVTVDGYTF. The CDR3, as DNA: TGTGCCAGCAGTTTGGTGACGGTAGATGGCTACACCTTC.

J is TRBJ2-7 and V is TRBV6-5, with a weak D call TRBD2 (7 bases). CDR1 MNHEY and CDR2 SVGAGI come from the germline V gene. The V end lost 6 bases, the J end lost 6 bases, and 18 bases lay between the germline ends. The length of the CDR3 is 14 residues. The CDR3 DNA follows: TGTGCCAGCAGGTCCCAGGCCGGGGGGCCCGAGCAGTACTTC. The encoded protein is CASRSQAGGPEQYF.

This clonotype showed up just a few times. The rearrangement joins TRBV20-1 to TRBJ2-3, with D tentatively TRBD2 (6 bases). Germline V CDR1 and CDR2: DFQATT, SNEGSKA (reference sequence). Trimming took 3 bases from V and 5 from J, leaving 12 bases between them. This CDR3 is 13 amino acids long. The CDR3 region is CSARKGLRDTQYF. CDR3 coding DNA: TGCAGTGCTAGGAAGGGACTTCGAGATACGCAGTATTTT.

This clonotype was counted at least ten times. CDR3 sequence (DNA): TGCAGTGCTACTGGGAGGCCAAACACCGGGGAGCTGTTTTTT. This translates into CSATGRPNTGELFF. This chain connects TRBV20-1 to TRBJ2-2; D is perhaps TRBD2 (6 bases). The V gene lost 4 bases and the J gene lost 2 bases, with 11 bases spanning the gap. Germline V gene lookup returns CDR1 DFQATT and CDR2 SNEGSKA (reference sequence). This CDR3 is built from 14 residues.

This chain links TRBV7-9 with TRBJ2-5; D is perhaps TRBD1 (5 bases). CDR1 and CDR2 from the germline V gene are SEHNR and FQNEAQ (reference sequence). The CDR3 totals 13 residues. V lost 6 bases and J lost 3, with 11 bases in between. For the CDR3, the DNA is TGTGCCAGCAGGGTGGGGCCCGAAGAGACCCAGTACTTC. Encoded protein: CASRVGPEETQYF. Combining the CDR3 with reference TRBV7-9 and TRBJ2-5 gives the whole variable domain DTGVSQNPRHKITKRGQNVTFRCDPISEHNRLYWYRQTLGQGPEFLTYFQNEAQLEKSRLLSDRFSAERPKGSFSTLEIQRTEQGDSAMYLCASRVGPEETQYFGPGTRLLVL.

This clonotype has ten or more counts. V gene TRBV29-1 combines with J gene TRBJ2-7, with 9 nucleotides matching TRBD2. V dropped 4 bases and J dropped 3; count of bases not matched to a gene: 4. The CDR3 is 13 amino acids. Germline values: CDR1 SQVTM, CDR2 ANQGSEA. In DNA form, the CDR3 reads TGCAGCGTTGCAGCGGGAGGTATCTACGAGCAGTACTTC. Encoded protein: CSVAAGGIYEQYF.

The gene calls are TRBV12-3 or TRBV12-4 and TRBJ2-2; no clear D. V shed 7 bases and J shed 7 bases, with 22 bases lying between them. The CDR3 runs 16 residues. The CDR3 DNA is TGTGCCAGCACCTCCACCAACGCCCAATTGATCGGGGAGCTGTTTTTT. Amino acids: CASTSTNAQLIGELFF.

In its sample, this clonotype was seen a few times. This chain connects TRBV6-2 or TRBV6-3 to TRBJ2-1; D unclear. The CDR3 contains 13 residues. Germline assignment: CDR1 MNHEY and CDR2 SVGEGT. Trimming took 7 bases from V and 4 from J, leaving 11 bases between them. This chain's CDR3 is CASNPDEYNEQFF. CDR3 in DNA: TGTGCCAGCAACCCTGATGAATACAATGAGCAGTTCTTC.